This is a list of T cell receptor beta chains from one sample in a study of blood T cell repertoires in COVID-19. Method: immunoSEQ multiplex PCR; TCRdb's copy keeps in-frame clones and lacks some. Here the sample spans roughly 170,000 clones, roughly nine tenths being singletons. Sequenced input: peripheral blood. These receptors were collected from a man aged 65 to 79 with active or convalescent COVID-19. Each CDR3 is given without its conserved first and last residue.

>TRBV7-2
ASSLVAGDTGELF
>TRBV7-3
ASSSGMNTEAF
>TRBV5-1
ASRDTLRTNEKLF
>TRBV28
ASTLVGTGFNYGYT
>TRBV18
ASSPGGQDVGYT
>TRBV2
ASSLQDYEQY
>TRBV27
ASSSPGMGAEAF
>TRBV3-1/TRBV3-2
ASSHGTSGRSETQY
>TRBV5-1
ASSTSDRESGNTIY
>TRBV30
AWSVNYIQY
>TRBV11-2
ASSGRDRDYGYT
>TRBV7-8
ASSRRHQYGYT
>TRBV5-5
ASSKRGTASSGANVLT
>TRBV30
AWSLGTSGRRNEQY
>TRBV19
ASSLRTGPYGYT
>TRBV9
ASSVGSNYGYT
>TRBV2
ASSEPGQGGYEQY
>TRBV7-9
ARTGATNTGELF
>TRBV28
ASSFDRVWQPQH
>TRBV5-1
ASSTGQGLTSYEQY
>TRBV28
ASSTNGYT
>TRBV18
ASSPGGPSSGANVLT
>TRBV30
AWSSRGEGKLF
>TRBV13
ASSLGQNYEQY
>TRBV2
ASSRTGGMNTGELF
>TRBV30
AWSGMPYNSPLH
>TRBV4-3
ASSQDRAITGGANYGYT
>TRBV7-9
ASSYAGGGYEKLF
>TRBV28
ASSLASSGRTPRNEQF
>TRBV7-9
ASSYRGGSSTDTQY
>TRBV11-2
ASSLQGARDEQF
>TRBV28
ASSPGQGGKLF
>TRBV4-1
ASRGQTNTGELF
>TRBV19
ASSETSAPNTGELF
>TRBV18
ASSPTQDIADTIY
>TRBV5-1
ASSFGLAGGEQY
>TRBV30
AWSVIHRDPRRNTEAF
>TRBV6-5
ASTRTSNYNEQF
>TRBV5-1
ASSLAHDTGLETQY
>TRBV5-1
ASSWVQGNTGELF
>TRBV18
ASSWDSRGDTQY
>TRBV19
ASSDTEAF
>TRBV2
ASSDFGGWNQPQH
>TRBV11-2
ASSFPRGPAGGDEQF
>TRBV28
ASVEVSGNTIY
>TRBV19
ASSIVRGPGVEKLF
>TRBV5-1
ASSLIGQGRSYEQY
>TRBV5-4
ASSLTANYGYT
>TRBV7-2
ASSPFGGYQPQH